The source of this T cell receptor (beta chain) is a study of T cell repertoires in cytomegalovirus infection. Study background: Well-studied HLA-B-restricted epitopes and recently identified HLA-C-restricted epitopes of CMV were both used in the study. An indication of both CMV infection and matching HLA type came from public TCR beta signatures. General study results and limits: Pooled public TCR beta family frequency picked out CMV carriers with the relevant HLA. HLA-C-restricted, CMV-specific TCR beta clonotypes were dominant ex vivo.

One entry per CDR3 protein, called by TCRdb with MiXCR from the reads. Of approximately 910,000 distinct CDR3 sequences in the sample, about 33% were seen once. As to this clonotype: Its antigen is undetermined.

The V end lost 5 bases, the J end lost 3 bases, and 20 bases lay between the germline ends. Germline V lookup: CDR1 LNHDA, CDR2 SQIVND (reference sequence). This CDR3 has 16 residues. The clonotype originates from a human donor in good health (CMV status not recorded). Some clones in this sample may be carry-over from other donors' samples. The sample consisted of cultured CD8+ T cells from PBMCs, taken from culture after CMV antigen stimulation. The genes are TRBV19 and TRBJ2-7, with D possibly being TRBD1 (6 bases). The chain's CDR3 is CASSAQGLNGGYEQYF. CDR3 DNA: TGTGCCAGTAGTGCACAGGGCCTCAATGGGGGCTACGAGCAGTACTTC.